The rows below give T cell receptor beta chains drawn from one sample of a study of early T cells in non-severe SARS-CoV-2 infection. TCRdb passed the 5' RACE reads through MiXCR, listing each CDR3 protein once. This table has roughly 30,000 distinct CDR3 sequences, more than 3.5% appearing once. What was sequenced was whole blood. Source of these receptors: an adult who was a healthcare worker with PCR-confirmed SARS-CoV-2 infection or an uninfected control (not recorded which). Both conserved end residues are part of each CDR3. Each record gives: V gene, clone size, J gene, D gene, CDR3 DNA, CDR3 protein. The D gene is left open where the match is weak. Rows give clone size only sometimes, using once, few, many, or a class for an expanded clone.

TRBV7-2	many	TRBJ2-7	-	TGTGCCAGCAGCTTCGTAGCGCCGGCCTACGAGCAGTACTTC	CASSFVAPAYEQYF
TRBV7-9	many	TRBJ2-5	-	TGTGCCAGCAGCTTTAGCGCTCAAGAGACCCAGTACTTC	CASSFSAQETQYF
TRBV5-6	many	TRBJ2-3	TRBD1	TGTGCCAGCAGCCCGATGCGGACAGGGAGAACAGATACGCAGTATTTT	CASSPMRTGRTDTQYF
TRBV9	many	TRBJ1-5	-	TGTGCCAGCAGCGAGGGGGTCGGCAATCAGCCCCAGCATTTT	CASSEGVGNQPQHF
TRBV12-3/TRBV12-4	many	TRBJ2-1	-	TGTGCCAGCAGTCGAAACCGACAGGCTAACAATGAGCAGTTCTTC	CASSRNRQANNEQFF
TRBV11-3	few	TRBJ2-1	TRBD1	TGTGCCAGCAGCCAGGGGGTGTCCTACAATGAGCAGTTCTTC	CASSQGVSYNEQFF
TRBV10-3	many	TRBJ2-7	-	TGTGCCATCAGTGACAGGGCCGTGAACGAGCAGTACTTC	CAISDRAVNEQYF
TRBV2	-	TRBJ1-6	-	TGTGCCAGCAGGCCGGCGAGGACGGATAATTCACCCCTCCACTTT	CASRPARTDNSPLHF
TRBV20-1	many	TRBJ2-3	-	TGCAGTGCTGGAGGATCGGGGGGCAGGGATACGCAGTATTTT	CSAGGSGGRDTQYF
TRBV5-1	-	TRBJ2-7	-	TGCGCCAGCAGCTTGGAAGGGAACGAGCAGTACTTC	CASSLEGNEQYF
TRBV7-3	few	TRBJ2-3	TRBD2	TGTGCCAGCAGCTCGAAGACTAGCGGGAGGGCCGATACGCAGTATTTT	CASSSKTSGRADTQYF
TRBV11-2	many	TRBJ2-1	-	TGTGCCAGCAGCTTAGACGGGCGGGTGGTTGGCGATGAGCAGTTCTTC	CASSLDGRVVGDEQFF
TRBV5-6	many	TRBJ2-2	-	TGTGCCAGCAGCGGTGGCGTCGTAGACAGGTGGGGCACCGGGGAGCTGTTTTTT	CASSGGVVDRWGTGELFF
TRBV19	few	TRBJ1-1	TRBD1	TGTGCCAGTAGTATGGACAGGGGGACTGAAGCTTTCTTT	CASSMDRGTEAFF
TRBV20-1	many	TRBJ2-1	TRBD2	TGCAGTGCCACGGCCCTCAGTAGCGGGGGGCCCAATGAGCAGTTCTTC	CSATALSSGGPNEQFF
TRBV28	many	TRBJ2-7	TRBD1	TGTGCCAGCATTTCGGGACAGAGCTCCTACGAGCAGTACTTC	CASISGQSSYEQYF
TRBV7-9	many	TRBJ2-1	-	TGTGCCAGCAGCTTACTCACAGTTTTGACCTACAATGAGCAGTTCTTC	CASSLLTVLTYNEQFF
TRBV12-2	many	TRBJ2-7	-	TGTGCAAGCCACTTCGGGGGTTTCGACTCCTACGAGCAGTACTTC	CASHFGGFDSYEQYF
TRBV7-3	many	TRBJ2-1	TRBD2	TGTGCCAGCAGCCTCGGGACTAGCGGGGGGCAGTTCTTC	CASSLGTSGGQFF
TRBV11-2	many	TRBJ1-3	-	TGTGCCAGCGGCCGTTTTAGTTCTGGAAACACCATATATTTT	CASGRFSSGNTIYF
TRBV7-2	few	TRBJ2-1	-	TGTGCCAGCAGCAGTAGGGGGTCACAAGTGGGTGAGCAGTTCTTC	CASSSRGSQVGEQFF
TRBV30	many	TRBJ2-3	-	TGTGCCTGGAGCCCCCTGAAGGATACGCAGTATTTT	CAWSPLKDTQYF
TRBV6-4	many	TRBJ1-4	-	TGTGCCAGCAGTGATTTCCGACGGAATGAAAAACTGTTTTTT	CASSDFRRNEKLFF
TRBV13	many	TRBJ2-7	TRBD2	TGTGCCAGCAGCTTATGGCGGGGGGGCACCGAGCAGTACTTC	CASSLWRGGTEQYF
TRBV6-6	many	TRBJ1-6	-	TGTGCCAGCAGTACCCAAACACAGCATTCACCCCTCCACTTT	CASSTQTQHSPLHF
TRBV20-1	many	TRBJ2-7	TRBD1	TGCAGTGCTCTAGAAGGACAGGTACACGAGCAGTACTTC	CSALEGQVHEQYF
TRBV28	many	TRBJ2-3	-	TGTGCCAGCAGTTTCCCCCCAGGTCCCACAGATACGCAGTATTTT	CASSFPPGPTDTQYF
TRBV12-3/TRBV12-4	many	TRBJ2-2	-	TGTGCCAGCAGTCCCAGAGACACCGGGGAGCTGTTTTTT	CASSPRDTGELFF
TRBV7-2	many	TRBJ2-1	-	TGTGCCAGCAGCTTGGAGTACTACAATGAGCAGTTCTTC	CASSLEYYNEQFF
TRBV7-3	many	TRBJ2-2	TRBD2	TGTGCCAGCAGCTTAGTGGGGACTAGCGGAGCCGGGGAGCTGTTTTTT	CASSLVGTSGAGELFF
TRBV7-6	few	TRBJ2-1	-	TGTGCCAGCAGCTTGGGCGCCCCAGGGGAGCAGTTCTTC	CASSLGAPGEQFF
TRBV28	many	TRBJ1-5	-	TGTGCCAGCAGTAACGGGAATAGCAATCAGCCCCAGCATTTT	CASSNGNSNQPQHF
TRBV20-1	many	TRBJ2-4	-	TGCAGTGCTAGAGATTTAGCCAAAAACATTCAGTACTTC	CSARDLAKNIQYF
TRBV10-3	-	TRBJ1-5	-	TGTGCCATCAGTGAGTCAGACCGCGGGCGGCCCCAGCATTTT	CAISESDRGRPQHF
TRBV6-2/TRBV6-3	many	TRBJ2-2	TRBD1	TGTGCCAGCAGTTACCTAGGGGGCCCCACCGGGGAGCTGTTTTTT	CASSYLGGPTGELFF
TRBV12-3/TRBV12-4	many	TRBJ2-4	TRBD1	TGTGCCAGCAGACTAGAAACCGCAGGGGGCAGGGACATTCAGTACTTC	CASRLETAGGRDIQYF
TRBV5-5	-	TRBJ2-3	TRBD1	TGTGCCAGCGTGACAGGGGGCACAGATACGCAGTATTTT	CASVTGGTDTQYF
TRBV2	few	TRBJ1-6	TRBD1	TGTGCCAGCAGGACACAGGGGGCGCGGAATTCACCCCTCCACTTT	CASRTQGARNSPLHF
TRBV9	many	TRBJ2-6	-	TGTGCCAGCAGCCTTAGGGGGTCTGGGGCCAACGTCCTGACTTTC	CASSLRGSGANVLTF
TRBV11-2	many	TRBJ2-5	-	TGTGCCAGCAGCTTGACGGGGGAGACCCAGTACTTC	CASSLTGETQYF
TRBV7-6	few	TRBJ2-1	-	TGTGCCAGCAGCCTGGACTTATACAATGAGCAGTTCTTC	CASSLDLYNEQFF
TRBV29-1	many	TRBJ2-7	TRBD1	TGCAGCGTTGTGGGTCTCAGGGGGTGGAACGAGCAGTACTTC	CSVVGLRGWNEQYF
TRBV19	-	TRBJ1-4	-	TGTGCCAGTAGGAGGAGGACCCGGGGAAATGAAAAACTGTTTTTT	CASRRRTRGNEKLFF
TRBV24-1	-	TRBJ2-3	-	TGTGCCACCAGTGACCCTAGACACGGACCAGATACGCAGTATTTT	CATSDPRHGPDTQYF
TRBV18	many	TRBJ1-6	-	TGTGCCAGCTCACAGAATTCAGTGGGTTCACCCCTCCACTTT	CASSQNSVGSPLHF
TRBV20-1	many	TRBJ2-3	TRBD2	TGCAGTGTTCGACCGGGACTAGCGCTGAAGCCCAATACGCAGTATTTT	CSVRPGLALKPNTQYF
TRBV20-1	-	TRBJ1-3	-	TGCAGTGCGGGAAGAAACACCATATATTTT	CSAGRNTIYF
TRBV29-1	many	TRBJ1-3	-	TGCAGCGTCAGAATTTCTGGAAACACCATATATTTT	CSVRISGNTIYF
TRBV7-9	many	TRBJ2-1	TRBD2	TGTGCCAGCAGCCTCGCGGGCGGGAGAGCTGATGAGCAGTTCTTC	CASSLAGGRADEQFF
TRBV3-1	-	TRBJ2-7	-	TGTGCCAGCAGCCAATTCTACGAGCAGTACTTC	CASSQFYEQYF
TRBV30	many	TRBJ1-1	-	TGTGCCTGGAGTGGGCAGGGGAGAGGCTCTGAAGCTTTCTTT	CAWSGQGRGSEAFF
TRBV2	many	TRBJ2-5	TRBD1	TGTGCCAGCACCGACTCGGGACAGGGTGATGAGACCCAGTACTTC	CASTDSGQGDETQYF
TRBV6-2/TRBV6-3	many	TRBJ1-1	-	TGTGCCAGCAGGTCCCAGGGGGAAGCTTTCTTT	CASRSQGEAFF